The next 15 T cell receptor beta chains were all read from a single sample in a study of PD-1 blockade in classical Hodgkin lymphoma. Brentuximab vedotin exposure varied among the patients, all of whom had relapsed after autologous stem cell transplantation. Profiling relied on immunoSEQ multiplex PCR, and the TCRdb table lists in-frame clones only, not all of them. The sample comprises 70,000 or so clones, approximately 94% of which are singletons, and more than 6.5% rests with the top ten. Material: peripheral blood mononuclear cells (PBMCs), obtained at baseline. Every receptor here comes from a human donor with classical Hodgkin lymphoma.

This rearrangement joins TRBV19 to TRBJ2-3; no clear D. The CDR3 runs 14 residues. The V end was cut by 5 bases, the J end by 0 bases, with 9 bases between. The germline CDR1 and CDR2 sequences are LNHDA and SQIVND (reference sequence). The CDR3 DNA reads as TGTGCCAGTAGTGTAAGTAAAAGCACAGATACGCAGTATTTT. It codes for CASSVSKSTDTQYF.

This clone has a single count. Other DNA sequences from this sample encode an identical CDR3 as well. The V and J genes are TRBV6-4 and TRBJ1-1, with D hard to call. Germline loops: CDR1 MRHNA, CDR2 SNTAGT. Trimming left V 6 bases short and J 2 bases short, with 13 bases between. The CDR3 sequence is 14 residues long. The CDR3 spells CASSPSPGNTEAFF. DNA for the CDR3: TGTGCCAGCAGCCCGTCCCCCGGAAACACTGAAGCTTTCTTT.

The chain uses TRBV19 and TRBJ1-5; D remains unclear. The V gene lost 5 bases and the J gene lost 6 bases, with 8 bases spanning the gap. CDR3 length: 12 amino acids. Germline lookup yields CDR1 LNHDA and CDR2 SQIVND (reference sequence). DNA of the CDR3: TGTGCCAGTAGTGTGGGTGTTCAGCCCCAGCATTTT. Its protein is CASSVGVQPQHF.

This chain connects TRBV30 to TRBJ2-5; tentative D call: TRBD2 (5 bases). The CDR3 length is 13 residues. Germline V gene data show CDR1 as GTSNPN and CDR2 as SVGIG (reference sequence). Trimming left V 3 bases short and J 5 bases short, with 13 bases between. As DNA, the CDR3 is TGTGCCTGGAGCGACACTAGTTTCGAGACCCAGTACTTC. This translates into CAWSDTSFETQYF.

The chain combines TRBV11-2 with TRBJ2-5; no clear D gene. The CDR3 spans 14 residues. V was trimmed by 3 bases and J by 1 base, leaving 9 bases between them. Germline CDR1 and CDR2: SGHAT and FQNNGV. CDR3 DNA sequence: TGTGCCAGCAGCTTGGGGTTTCTCCAAGAGACCCAGTACTTC. This codes for CASSLGFLQETQYF.

V gene TRBV18 combines with J gene TRBJ2-3; 8 nucleotides line up with TRBD2. The CDR3 spans 16 residues. V was clipped by 0 bases and J by 1 base; unmatched bases: 3. CDR1 is KGHSH and CDR2 is LQKENI in the germline V gene. The CDR3 region is CASSPPELAGTDTQYF. In nucleotides, the CDR3 is TGTGCCAGCTCACCACCGGAACTAGCGGGCACAGATACGCAGTATTTT.

This chain uses TRBV7-8 with TRBJ2-7; 9 bases line up with TRBD1. Germline assignment: CDR1 SGHVS and CDR2 FQNEAQ. The CDR3 runs to 15 residues. Trimming cost V 5 bases and J 4 bases; bases outside gene matches: 9. This chain's CDR3 is CASSTSGTGSYEQYF. The CDR3, as DNA: TGTGCCAGCAGCACCTCCGGGACAGGGTCGTACGAGCAGTACTTC.

The chain joins TRBV7-7 to TRBJ2-5, with 13 bases lining up with TRBD2. CDR3 size: 18 residues. After removal of 5 bases from V and 5 bases from J, the junction contained 14 bases not matched to a gene. Germline-derived CDR1 and CDR2 are SSHAT and FNYEAQ (reference sequence). DNA for the CDR3: TGTGCCAGCAGCCCCGGCACTAGCGGGGGGGCCTTGAGCGAGACCCAGTACTTC. Residues: CASSPGTSGGALSETQYF.

The V call is TRBV10-3, the J call TRBJ1-5, with a weak D call TRBD1 (5 bases). CDR1 and CDR2 (germline): ENHRY, SYGVKD. The CDR3 sequence is 15 residues long. V lost 6 bases and J 1 base, leaving 13 bases between the germline ends. CDR3 DNA: TGTGCCATCAGGGAGGGCGGGGGGAGCAATCAGCCCCAGCATTTT. Amino acid sequence: CAIREGGGSNQPQHF.

The gene calls are TRBV4-1 and TRBJ1-2; D remains ambiguous. The CDR3 loop spans 13 amino acids. Per the germline V gene, CDR1 is MGHRA and CDR2 is YSYEKL. V lost 1 base and J lost 14, with 17 bases in between. CDR3 nucleotides: TGCGCCAGCAGCCAAGTGAGTCCCGAGCAGTTGACCTTC. It encodes CASSQVSPEQLTF.

As regards this clone: Distinct nucleotide sequences in the sample also encode this CDR3. The chain carries TRBV5-1 and TRBJ2-5; D is undetermined. Per the germline V gene, CDR1 is SGHRS and CDR2 is YFSETQ. The ends were cut back, 2 bases at V and 3 bases at J, with 2 bases in the middle. CDR3 length equals 11 residues. The CDR3 bases are TGCGCCAGCAGCTTAGAAGAGACCCAGTACTTC. Encoded protein: CASSLEETQYF.

This chain links TRBV5-6 with TRBJ1-5, with TRBD1 matching 7 bases. The trim removed 5 bases at V and 5 bases at J, leaving 4 bases unmatched. CDR1 and CDR2 from the germline V gene are SGHDT and YYEEEE. The CDR3 covers 13 residues. CDR3 bases: TGTGCCAGCAGTCCGGGACAGTATCAGCCCCAGCATTTT. This gives the protein CASSPGQYQPQHF.

The rearrangement links TRBV5-1 to TRBJ2-3, with 7 bases fitting TRBD2. The CDR3 extends over 14 amino acids. Germline trimming cut 4 bases from V and 0 bases from J; bases unmatched to any gene: 2. The germline CDR1 and CDR2 sequences are SGHRS and YFSETQ. CDR3 in amino acids: CASSPGLSTDTQYF. The CDR3 nucleotides are TGCGCCAGCAGCCCGGGACTAAGCACAGATACGCAGTATTTT.

A few counts support this clone. The chain links TRBV6-5 to TRBJ2-7, with D perhaps TRBD2 (5 bases). This CDR3 spans 16 amino acids. V was clipped by 2 bases and J by 3 bases, with 17 bases between them. The germline V gene has CDR1 MNHEY and CDR2 SVGAGI. CDR3 nucleotide sequence: TGTGCCAGCAGTTACCGTCCTGCGGGCCCGTTCTACGAGCAGTACTTC. The encoded protein is CASSYRPAGPFYEQYF.

The CDR3 DNA reads as TGTGCCAGCAGCCTGATGGGCGGGAGCGCTGGCGAGCAGTACTTC. Its translation: CASSLMGGSAGEQYF. This chain connects TRBV7-9 to TRBJ2-7, with 7 bases that match TRBD2. Germline V CDR1 and CDR2: SEHNR, FQNEAQ (reference sequence). V shed 5 bases and J 6 bases; nucleotides not matched to a gene: 13. The CDR3 length is 15 residues. Full variable domain (missing parts from reference TRBV7-9 and TRBJ2-7): DTGVSQNPRHKITKRGQNVTFRCDPISEHNRLYWYRQTLGQGPEFLTYFQNEAQLEKSRLLSDRFSAERPKGSFSTLEIQRTEQGDSAMYLCASSLMGGSAGEQYFGPGTRLTVT.